The sequence of this T cell receptor beta chain was determined in a study of cytomegalovirus exposure and HLA in healthy donors (dated by TCRdb to 2016 to 2017). About the investigation overall: In an earlier analysis of 550 to 750 of the donors, 276 Gb of sequence data and 120 million or so unique TCR beta sequences from 180 million or so T cells were reported. Of the roughly 410 genotyped donors, more than 75% were placed in the genetic ancestry cluster associated with self-reported Caucasian donors. Class I and class II HLA loci were covered by the typing at four-digit resolution. An early release that covered about 600 HLA-typed donors contained around 300 gigabases of sequencing data and about 84 million unique TCR sequences. Every repertoire in the discovery cohort had been generated on one and the same sequencing platform. Donor age, sex, ethnicity and CMV serostatus were compiled together with the repertoire data. The study used immunosequencing to profile the T cell repertoires of some 600 subjects and linked those repertoires to cytomegalovirus serostatus. To study patterns of TCR occurrence, a later analysis re-analyzed previously published TCR beta repertoires from just over 650 donors and added high-resolution HLA genotyping. Typing coverage differed by locus: A, B, C, DRB1 and DQB1 were typed in roughly 629-630 donors, DQA1 in about 560, DPA1 in nearly 610, and DPB1 in approximately 450. Genome-wide SNP genotypes for about three fifths of the roughly 670 donors were used in a later genetic analysis, which treated that subset as a discovery cohort. Roughly 5 DR-DQ haplotypes were treated as single units for association and clustering because of strong linkage in the cohort. To decide whether each TCR beta V gene segment behaved as functional or pseudogenic, an earlier analysis of some 540 of the donors relied on high-throughput TCR beta sequencing. The study was designed to test whether signatures of past pathogen exposure could be identified by cataloging public T cell receptors. The later analysis used no new phenotypic data to find candidate immune exposures, relying instead on TCR beta sequences and their occurrence across donors. Among roughly 400 genotyped donors of the cohort, an average of approximately 200,000 unique TCR beta nucleotide sequences was sequenced per donor, of which about 19% were non-productive. A separate validation cohort of approximately 130 different subjects was used in addition to the roughly 700-subject first cohort. The study combined high-throughput TCR immunosequencing, statistical association of individual TCRs with disease status, and machine learning to predict cytomegalovirus infection status. Study-wide conclusions, independent of this receptor: In a later analysis, HLA-associated TCR beta chains were found to be more clonally expanded and to have lower generation probabilities than equally common non-associated chains. Across donors, most TCR sequences were observed very rarely, whereas some public TCRs were present in many individuals. At a false discovery rate of 0.05, a later analysis linked some 17,000 TCR beta sequences to specific HLA alleles. The 87-base-pair reads could not distinguish some IMGT-functional V segments, including TRBV6-2 and TRBV6-3, so those segments were excluded. A further reported finding was that TCR beta sequences accurately predicted the HLA-A and HLA-B alleles for most subjects in the first cohort. According to a later analysis, parvovirus B19, influenza, CMV and Epstein-Barr virus appeared linked to several top co-occurrence clusters. For the cohort, immune exposure information was limited to CMV serostatus. Because counts were too low, roughly 16 rarely observed V segments, including chromosome 9 orphons, were excluded from the earlier analysis of about 500 of the donors. In both the original and validation cohorts, the classifier was reported to diagnose cytomegalovirus status with high specificity and sensitivity. In this cohort, only TCR beta chains were sequenced, and detectable features were limited by the absence of alpha or paired-chain data. A later analysis found that most CMV-associated TCR beta chains appeared HLA-restricted, with HLA associations seemingly driven largely by CMV exposure. The authors suggested that the approach could potentially be extended to other disease states and immunological phenotypes. Compared with the approximately 700-donor mean, donors in an Asian-associated ancestry cluster had fewer N-insertions in productive TCRs, according to a later genetic analysis. Sequencing depth was assumed to be roughly uniform across donors in the presence/absence analyses, though that assumption may not hold. A few of the identified cytomegalovirus-associated TCR beta chains were confirmed in vitro to be specific for cytomegalovirus antigens. Because HLA typing was missing for some donors at each locus, association tests included only the typed subset. Strong co-occurrence of HLA alleles, especially DR and DQ, made assigning TCR associations to individual alleles difficult. Linkage disequilibrium might explain the correlated functional status among segregating V segments, but an unknown experimental factor could not be excluded. A total of 164 TCR beta chains were listed by the study as associated with cytomegalovirus. V-gene and J-gene trimming of TCR beta chains was associated with a missense DCLRE1C variant in a later genetic analysis, and the association was replicated in an independent cohort. A cluster of highly shared sequence variants was judged likely to represent a technical artifact of the sequencing pipeline. In a later analysis, the rate of TCR association differed among HLA loci, with DRB1 alleles having the most associated TCRs and HLA-C alleles having the fewest. An earlier analysis of around 500 of the donors showed that most TCR beta V segments appeared in productive rearrangements either about 87% or about 30% of the time, which broadly matched IMGT annotations.

The CDR3 starts with the cysteine, ends with the phenylalanine, and has 18 residues. Here the CDR3 DNA is all that survives: 54 bases in frame from base 1. As encoded in the germline V gene (reference sequence), CDR1 is SEHNR while CDR2 is FQNEAQ. Preparation of the library involved the immunoSEQ multiplex PCR assay. For the multiplex PCR, a mixture combining 60 forward primers for TCR Vbeta segments and 13 reverse primers for TCR Jbeta segments was used. Amplification of the CDR3 region of rearranged TCR beta genes was performed with a multiplex PCR assay on genomic DNA. On the Illumina HiSeq System, the amplified TCR beta libraries were sequenced as 87-base-pair reads. In the authors' own workflow: A later analysis counted around 72 million unique TCR beta chains across the 640 or so repertoires, and around 9.9 million of these chains were shared by at least two donors. Raw reads were error-corrected and collapsed into unique sequences with a nearest-neighbor algorithm that merged closely related sequences to remove PCR and sequencing errors. V, D and J gene segments were assigned by aligning CDR3 sequences to IMGT reference sequences. Each retained sequence needed at least a six-nucleotide match to both a V gene segment and a J gene segment. Rearrangements were classified as productive when the CDR3 lacked stop codons and remained in frame with V and J, and all other rearrangements were classified as non-productive. Following IMGT convention, CDR3 was defined as the stretch from the second conserved V-encoded cysteine up to the conserved J-encoded phenylalanine. The earlier analysis of approximately 500 of the donors excluded sequences that lacked an unambiguous match to a single V gene segment. In an earlier analysis of 587 of the donors, V segments were called functional above 56.7% productive rearrangements and were called segregating when the between-donor standard deviation exceeded 5%. To diagnose cytomegalovirus status from the catalog of TCR beta chain sequences, a statistical classification framework was built. In a later analysis, TCR nucleotide sequences were compared against IMGT/GENE-DB human TR gene sequences so that V and J genes could be assigned. Using the TCRdist pipeline, a later analysis assigned CDR3 sequences along with most-parsimonious VDJ recombination scenarios. In a later analysis, each TCR beta chain was defined by its CDR3 amino acid sequence together with its V-gene family, and reads without a unique V-gene family were excluded. To address suspected cross-contamination and a sequencing artifact, a later analysis removed approximately 590 highly shared, low-generation-probability nucleotide sequences. For each public chain, a later analysis derived a clonal expansion index from normalized ranks of inferred template counts within each repertoire. Generation probabilities in a later analysis came from a VDJ recombination model fitted to out-of-frame rearrangements, and those results were checked against IGoR. In a later analysis, TCR-TCR, TCR-HLA and TCR-CMV co-occurrence was scored with hypergeometric tests, and a repertoire-size bias correction was applied to TCR pairs. To estimate false discovery rates, a later analysis permuted the HLA or CMV assignments 20 times. A later analysis grouped co-occurring TCRs with DBSCAN, adding TCRdist sequence similarity when clustering within HLA-allele-positive subsets. For co-occurrence clustering, repertoires with fewer than 30,000 or more than 120,000 public chains were excluded, along with roughly 5 repertoires with anomalous nucleotide sharing. The immuneACCESS repertoire file appears here via TCRdb, limited to in-frame rearrangements. These files lack a portion of the clones; in checked studies, under half of the deficit traces to unresolved V genes, and the cause of the others is not known. That table gives V, J and clone size, and the DNA gave D and trimming. The sample profile shows under 200,000 clones; 75% to 85% of them were found once. Approximately 2.1% of the sample belongs to the ten largest clones.

In total, approximately 700 healthy bone marrow donors made up the cohort. Cohort members were all nominally healthy when sampled, although unrecorded immune exposures were likely present. The donor was CMV seronegative and was included in the group of about 400 seronegative cohort members. Every donor gave a peripheral blood sample, and the peripheral blood mononuclear cells from that sample were used for TCR beta sequencing. Genomic DNA was extracted from the blood cell samples with the Qiagen DNeasy Blood Extraction Kit. Remarks on this clone: The antigen this receptor binds is unknown. The junction shows a germline mismatch at one end, possibly a read error.

Sequenced input: PBMCs. This chain is built from TRBV7-9 and TRBJ1-3, and possibly TRBD1, on 5 matching bases. The sequence was collected from a woman aged 45-65 years in good health and CMV-seronegative. The DNA is as follows: TGTTCCAGCAGCTTTGGGGCTCGAGTGGACGGCTCTGGAAACACCATATATTTT. Translated, this is CSSSFGARVDGSGNTIYF.